What follows are 29 T cell receptor beta chains derived from one specimen sequenced in a study of type 1 regulatory T cells. TCRdb used MiXCR to reprocess the reads, holding one entry per CDR3 protein. Of 11,000 to 15,000 distinct CDR3 sequences listed, roughly an eighth are singletons. Their antigens remain unidentified. Sequenced: cultured T cells, either the whole culture or a sorted T cell fraction (not recorded which). Receptors originate from a human donor in good health.

This clonotype has a count of ten or more. This sequence joins TRBV7-2 and TRBJ2-3; the match to TRBD2 covers 14 bases. Germline V gene data show CDR1 as SGHTA and CDR2 as FQGNSA. With 4 bases clipped from V and 5 bases from J, the junction kept 5 bases outside the gene matches. The CDR3 extends over 16 amino acids. CDR3 bases: TGTGCCAGCAGCTCCCGACTAGCGGGAGGGCTAGATACGCAGTATTTT. Protein product: CASSSRLAGGLDTQYF.

The chain joins TRBV29-1 to TRBJ2-1; 14 nucleotides match TRBD2. The germline V gene has CDR1 SQVTM and CDR2 ANQGSEA. The length of the CDR3 is 14 residues. Trimming removed 8 bases from V and 8 bases from J; junction bases left unmatched: 8. The CDR3 loop is CSSGTSGSPYEQFF. In DNA, the CDR3 is TGCAGCTCCGGGACTAGCGGGAGTCCATATGAGCAGTTCTTC.

This clonotype was recorded many times. The gene calls are TRBV20-1 and TRBJ2-7; D call uncertain. V was shortened by 6 bases and J by 1 base, with 10 bases between the two germline ends. Germline assignment: CDR1 DFQATT and CDR2 SNEGSKA (reference sequence). The CDR3 sequence is 12 residues long. DNA for the CDR3: TGCAGTGCCCCGACCCAGTCCTACGAGCAGTACTTC. It specifies CSAPTQSYEQYF.

The table lists this clonotype with many counts. This sequence joins TRBV15 and TRBJ2-1; 7 nucleotides line up with TRBD2. V trimming: 0 bases; J trimming: 9 bases; junction bases outside the gene matches: 11. Germline V lookup: CDR1 LNHNV, CDR2 YYDKDF (reference sequence). This CDR3 comprises 16 residues. CDR3 amino acids: CATSRDGGAGTGEQFF. CDR3 sequence (DNA): TGTGCCACCAGCAGAGATGGTGGAGCGGGAACCGGTGAGCAGTTCTTC.

In this sample, this clonotype turned up many times. The rearrangement uses TRBV20-1 and TRBJ2-7; a possible D gene is TRBD1 (5 bases). V shed 5 bases and J shed 2 bases, with 16 bases lying between them. Per germline, CDR1 DFQATT and CDR2 SNEGSKA (reference sequence). The CDR3 runs to 14 residues. The CDR3 bases are TGCAGTGCTCGAGGAGCGACAGTCCCCTACGAGCAGTACTTC. Protein: CSARGATVPYEQYF.

J is TRBJ2-7 and V is TRBV25-1; no clear D gene. The CDR3 runs 14 residues. The germline CDR1 and CDR2 sequences are MGHDK and SYGVNS. Trimming cost V 6 bases and J 2 bases, with 14 bases left between them. The CDR3 coding sequence is TGTGCCAGCAGCCTACTCGGAGCTGCCTACGAGCAGTACTTC. The encoded protein is CASSLLGAAYEQYF.

In its sample, this clonotype was seen many times. The gene calls are TRBV4-2 and TRBJ2-3; 9 bases match TRBD2. J lost 2 bases, V lost 1 base, and 1 base had no gene match. This CDR3 has 15 amino acids. CDR1 is LGHNA, CDR2 YNFKEQ, per germline. CDR3 nucleotide sequence: TGTGCCAGCAGCCAAGGGACTAGCGACACAGATACGCAGTATTTT. Encoded protein: CASSQGTSDTDTQYF.

At least ten counts were recorded for this clonotype. This chain joins TRBV7-9 and TRBJ1-2; no firm D call. CDR3 length: 12 amino acids. The V gene's germline CDR1 is SEHNR and CDR2 FQNEAQ (reference sequence). V was cut by 5 bases and J by 1 base, with 5 bases left in between. DNA for the CDR3: TGTGCCAGCAGCCAAATTAACTATGGCTACACCTTC. Translation gives CASSQINYGYTF.

Ten or more counts support this clonotype. The rearrangement uses TRBV6-5 and TRBJ2-5; D is possibly TRBD2 (5 bases). This CDR3 contains 15 residues. In germline, CDR1 is MNHEY, CDR2 SVGAGI. V lost 10 bases, J lost 1 base, and 19 bases lay in between. CDR3 protein: CATEKGSGSQETQYF. The CDR3 region has the DNA TGTGCCACCGAGAAAGGCAGCGGTAGCCAAGAGACCCAGTACTTC.

The table lists this clonotype with many counts. This chain connects TRBV7-2 to TRBJ1-2; tentatively, D is TRBD1 (6 bases). CDR3 length: 15 amino acids. Trimming removed 5 bases from V and 4 bases from J, with 17 bases in between. The germline V gene encodes CDR1 SGHTA and CDR2 FQGNSA. The CDR3 spells CASSPDGTTGYGYTF. The CDR3 DNA sequence: TGTGCCAGCAGCCCAGACGGGACAACAGGCTATGGCTACACCTTC.

This clonotype was seen repeatedly, ten times or more. This sequence joins TRBV27 and TRBJ2-1; TRBD2 matches at 8 bases. The trim removed 8 bases at V and 9 bases at J, leaving 18 bases unmatched. This CDR3 contains 16 residues. The germline V gene has CDR1 MNHEY and CDR2 SMNVEV (reference sequence). Here the CDR3 DNA reads TGTGCCAGCCGTAAAGGCCCGGGACTAGTAGTCTTTGAGCAGTTCTTC. As protein: CASRKGPGLVVFEQFF.

Ten or more counts support this clonotype. The V gene is TRBV5-1, the J gene TRBJ2-5, with 8 bases that match TRBD1. This CDR3 region has 14 residues. The V segment lost 4 bases and the J segment 4 bases; nucleotides outside the gene matches: 6. CDR1 is SGHRS and CDR2 is YFSETQ in the germline V gene. In nucleotides, the CDR3 is TGCGCCAGCAGCGACGTACAGGGGGGAGAGACCCAGTACTTC. It is translated as CASSDVQGGETQYF.

This clonotype was seen a handful of times. The chain recombines TRBV15 with TRBJ2-3, with 7 bases lining up with TRBD1. Germline lookup yields CDR1 LNHNV and CDR2 YYDKDF (reference sequence). V shed 8 bases and J 1 base; nucleotides not matched to a gene: 3. The CDR3 extends over 13 amino acids. The CDR3 spells CATGQERTDTQYF. CDR3 coding DNA: TGTGCCACCGGACAGGAACGCACAGATACGCAGTATTTT.

In its sample, this clonotype was seen a few times. The rearrangement links TRBV18 to TRBJ2-5, with D unresolved. The CDR3 spans 10 residues. From germline, CDR1 is KGHSH and CDR2 LQKENI. Trimming left V 8 bases short and J 5 bases short, with 6 bases between. As DNA, the CDR3 is TGTGCCAGCGGTGGTGAGACCCAGTACTTC. Its protein is CASGGETQYF.

By its share, this clonotype is medium-sized. This chain links TRBV6-5 with TRBJ2-7; a weak D match, TRBD1 (5 bases). The CDR3 totals 14 residues. Trimming removed 8 bases from V and 7 bases from J, with 21 bases in between. Germline-derived CDR1 and CDR2 are MNHEY and SVGAGI. The CDR3 spells CASQESPFQGEQYF. The CDR3 nucleotides read TGTGCCAGCCAGGAAAGTCCCTTTCAGGGAGAGCAGTACTTC.

The chain employs TRBV20-1 and TRBJ2-2; unclear D gene. This CDR3 spans 14 amino acids. Per the germline V gene, CDR1 is DFQATT and CDR2 is SNEGSKA (reference sequence). V lost 6 bases and J 2 bases, leaving 13 bases between the germline ends. CDR3 residues: CSAQGKVNTGELFF. For the CDR3, the DNA is TGCAGTGCGCAAGGGAAGGTTAACACCGGGGAGCTGTTTTTT.

As to this clonotype: At one end, the junction sequence differs from germline, possibly due to a read error. The chain has TRBV28 and TRBJ2-7; D ambiguous. The CDR3 covers 12 residues. Germline V gene data show CDR1 as MDHEN and CDR2 as SYDVKM. DNA for the CDR3: TGTGCCAGCAGTTCGTCGTACTACGGGCAGTACTTC. Encoded protein: CASSSSYYGQYF.

At least ten counts were recorded for this clonotype. Here the CDR3 reads CSASPLTGYYTF. In DNA form, the CDR3 reads TGCAGTGCTAGTCCCCTGACAGGATACTACACCTTC. The rearrangement links TRBV20-1 to TRBJ1-2, with D maybe TRBD1 (6 bases). The V end lost 3 bases, the J end lost 10 bases, and 15 bases lay between the germline ends. The germline V gene encodes CDR1 DFQATT and CDR2 SNEGSKA (reference sequence). CDR3 length: 12 residues.

Many counts were recorded for this clonotype. The chain couples TRBV12-3 or TRBV12-4 to TRBJ2-5; possibly TRBD2 for D (5 bases). The CDR3 has 12 amino acids. V gave up 11 bases and J gave up 0 bases, with 10 bases separating them. CDR3 bases: TGTGCCTGCGCGGGTGACCAAGAGACCCAGTACTTC. This sequence encodes CACAGDQETQYF.

This clonotype was seen at least ten times. This chain links TRBV7-2 with TRBJ2-1, with D possibly matching TRBD1 (7 bases). CDR1 is SGHTA and CDR2 is FQGNSA in the germline V gene. V lost 5 bases and J lost 13, with 24 bases in between. The CDR3 is 15 residues long. The CDR3 nucleotides read TGTGCCAGCAGCCAATCAGCCTCAAACAGGGGAGGTCAGTTCTTC. Its translation is CASSQSASNRGGQFF. The complete variable domain, with remaining parts taken from reference TRBV7-2 and TRBJ2-1, reads GAGVSQSPSNKVTEKGKDVELRCDPISGHTALYWYRQSLGQGLEFLIYFQGNSAPDKSGLPSDRFSAERTGGSVSTLTIQRTQQEDSAVYLCASSQSASNRGGQFFGPGTRLTVL.

This clonotype was observed many times. V gene TRBV18 combines with J gene TRBJ2-5, with 7 bases that match TRBD2. J was trimmed by 4 bases and V by 3 bases; bases with no gene match: 2. This CDR3 is built from 13 residues. The germline V gene encodes CDR1 KGHSH and CDR2 LQKENI. The CDR3 loop reads CASSPLAAETQYF. In DNA form, the CDR3 reads TGTGCCAGCTCACCCCTAGCGGCAGAGACCCAGTACTTC. Full variable domain (outside the CDR3, taken from reference TRBV18 and TRBJ2-5): NAGVMQNPRHLVRRRGQEARLRCSPMKGHSHVYWYRQLPEEGLKFMVYLQKENIIDESGMPKERFSAEFPKEGPSILRIQQVVRGDSAAYFCASSPLAAETQYFGPGTRLLVL.

This clonotype was seen ten or more times. V gene TRBV28 combines with J gene TRBJ2-7, with 14 positions matching TRBD2. V gave up 7 bases and J gave up 4 bases; unmatched junction bases: 9. The CDR3 spans 16 residues. CDR1 is MDHEN and CDR2 is SYDVKM in the germline V gene. The CDR3 DNA reads TGTGCCAGCAATAGGCCCGGGACTAGCGGGAGATACGAGCAGTACTTC. This encodes CASNRPGTSGRYEQYF.

The V call is TRBV18, the J call TRBJ2-1; D is perhaps TRBD1 (6 bases). CDR3 length: 13 amino acids. Between the trimmed V and J ends, which lost 6 bases and 10 bases, there was a span of 16 bases. Germline-derived CDR1 and CDR2 are KGHSH and LQKENI. CDR3 protein: CASSPRAQGEQFF. CDR3 DNA: TGTGCCAGCTCCCCAAGAGCGCAGGGGGAGCAGTTCTTC. The full variable domain, its missing parts supplied by reference TRBV18 and TRBJ2-1, is NAGVMQNPRHLVRRRGQEARLRCSPMKGHSHVYWYRQLPEEGLKFMVYLQKENIIDESGMPKERFSAEFPKEGPSILRIQQVVRGDSAAYFCASSPRAQGEQFFGPGTRLTVL.

This clonotype is judged medium-sized. The chain employs TRBV28 and TRBJ2-3; no clear D. Germline CDR1 MDHEN, CDR2 SYDVKM. Trimming removed 5 bases from V and 6 bases from J, with 21 bases in between. CDR3 length equals 16 residues. CDR3 sequence reads: CASSPNGGEFRDTQYF. In DNA, the CDR3 is TGTGCCAGCAGTCCCAATGGTGGGGAATTCAGGGATACGCAGTATTTT.

This clonotype was counted ten times or more. This chain uses TRBV18 with TRBJ2-3, with no clear D. The CDR3 is made up of 13 amino acids. Between the trimmed V and J ends, which lost 2 bases and 6 bases, there was a span of 9 bases. The V gene's germline CDR1 is KGHSH and CDR2 LQKENI. The CDR3 DNA sequence: TGTGCCAGCTCACCAAACCCCGGGGATACGCAGTATTTT. Its protein is CASSPNPGDTQYF.

This clonotype was counted ten times or more. V usage is TRBV7-2 and J usage is TRBJ2-5; unclear D gene. With 5 bases removed from V and 0 bases from J, the gap between germline ends came to 4 bases. The length of the CDR3 is 12 residues. Germline-derived CDR1 and CDR2 are SGHTA and FQGNSA. Written as DNA, the CDR3 is TGTGCCAGCAGCAACTACCAAGAGACCCAGTACTTC. It yields the protein CASSNYQETQYF. Using reference TRBV7-2 and TRBJ2-5 for the parts outside the CDR3, the full variable domain is GAGVSQSPSNKVTEKGKDVELRCDPISGHTALYWYRQSLGQGLEFLIYFQGNSAPDKSGLPSDRFSAERTGGSVSTLTIQRTQQEDSAVYLCASSNYQETQYFGPGTRLLVL.

This clonotype was seen many times. The gene calls are TRBV21-1 and TRBJ2-7; TRBD1, as called in the table, went unchecked against the DNA. TRBV21-1 is listed as a pseudogene. The CDR3 is 17 amino acids. CDR3 coding DNA: TGTGCCAGCAGTTCTTTTGGAGACAGGGGGGACTCCTACGAGCAGTACTTC. This gives the protein CASSSFGDRGDSYEQYF.

The chain combines TRBV5-4 with TRBJ2-1; 8 bases agree with TRBD2. V gave up 4 bases and J gave up 8 bases; unmatched junction bases: 11. The CDR3 is made up of 15 amino acids. Germline V CDR1 and CDR2: SGHNT, YYREEE (reference sequence). The CDR3 is CASSLGTSGIYEQFF. The CDR3 coding sequence is TGTGCCAGCAGCCTCGGGACTAGTGGTATCTATGAGCAGTTCTTC.

This clonotype was seen many times. The genes are TRBV29-1 and TRBJ2-3; TRBD1 is a possible D gene (6 bases). V shed 6 bases and J shed 2 bases, with 9 bases lying between them. This CDR3 is 12 amino acids long. Germline V CDR1 and CDR2: SQVTM, ANQGSEA. In nucleotides, the CDR3 is TGCAGCGTCAACAGGGCCACAGATACGCAGTATTTT. It is translated as CSVNRATDTQYF.